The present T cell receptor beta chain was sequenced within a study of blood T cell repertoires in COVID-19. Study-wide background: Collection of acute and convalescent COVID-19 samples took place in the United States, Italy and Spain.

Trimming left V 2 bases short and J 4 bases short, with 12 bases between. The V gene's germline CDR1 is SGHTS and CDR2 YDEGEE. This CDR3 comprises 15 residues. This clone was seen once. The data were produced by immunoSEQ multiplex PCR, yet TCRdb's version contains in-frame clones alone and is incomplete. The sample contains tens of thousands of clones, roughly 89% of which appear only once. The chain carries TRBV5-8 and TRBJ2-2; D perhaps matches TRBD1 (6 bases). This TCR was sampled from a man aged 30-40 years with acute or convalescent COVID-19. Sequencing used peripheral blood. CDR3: CASSFRGRATGELFF. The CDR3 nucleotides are TGTGCCAGCAGCTTCAGGGGAAGAGCCACCGGGGAGCTGTTTTTT.